This passage covers 14 T cell receptor beta chains from one sample sequenced in a study of T cells in Graves' hyperthyroidism and ophthalmopathy. TCR beta CDR3 regions were amplified from RNA transcripts. The HTBI primer set was used in a first-round RT-PCR of the TCR CDR3. Via MiXCR, TCRdb re-called the multiplex PCR reads, giving one row per CDR3 protein. The sample contains around 720,000 distinct CDR3 sequences, roughly a third of which appear only once. The sample taken for sequencing was blood. These receptors came from a middle-aged woman with Graves' hyperthyroidism.

This clonotype has just a few counts. The genes are TRBV19 and TRBJ1-2; TRBD1 aligns across 8 bases. CDR1 LNHDA and CDR2 SQIVND come from the germline V gene (reference sequence). This CDR3 region has 18 residues. With V trimmed by 6 bases and J by 2 bases, 17 bases remained unmatched. CDR3 protein: CASRGPDRAEEKNYGYTF. The CDR3 region has the DNA TGTGCCAGTAGGGGGCCGGACAGGGCAGAAGAGAAAAACTATGGCTACACCTTC.

The J gene is TRBJ1-5, the V gene TRBV24-1; D perhaps matches TRBD1 (5 bases). The V end lost 6 bases, the J end lost 2 bases, and 13 bases lay between the germline ends. Looked up from germline, CDR1 is KGHDR and CDR2 is SFDVKD. This CDR3 has 15 residues. In DNA, the CDR3 is TGTGCCACCAGTTGGGGGGGAGATCGCAATCAGCCCCAGCATTTT. Protein product: CATSWGGDRNQPQHF.

This clonotype was counted at least ten times. This chain uses TRBV7-2 with TRBJ1-4; a possible D gene is TRBD1 (5 bases). Germline V gene sequence: CDR1 SGHTA, CDR2 FQGNSA. V gave up 0 bases and J gave up 8 bases, with 10 bases separating them. The CDR3 is 14 residues long. Here the CDR3 DNA reads TGTGCCAGCAGCTTAGCAGGGACTGGAGAAAAACTGTTTTTT. This codes for CASSLAGTGEKLFF.

About this clonotype itself: Just one base apart from a much larger clone, this may be a read error. This sequence joins TRBV7-9 and TRBJ1-3, with D unresolved. Germline loops: CDR1 SEHNR, CDR2 FQNEAQ (reference sequence). The CDR3 extends over 14 amino acids. The CDR3 reads CASSGIPSGNTMYF. Written as DNA, the CDR3 is TGTGCCAGCAGCGGGATCCCCTCTGGAAACACCATGTATTTT.

The gene calls are TRBV7-9 and TRBJ2-5; no definite D call. The DNA end is more similar to TRBJ2-1, so the J call may be wrong. The CDR3 is 11 residues long. Germline V gene lookup returns CDR1 SEHNR and CDR2 FQNEAQ (reference sequence). The CDR3 coding sequence is TGTGCCAGCAGCTTAGGACCCAAGCAGTTCTTC. Protein product: CASSLGPKQFF.

The J gene is TRBJ1-4, the V gene TRBV7-2; D remains unclear. Germline lookup yields CDR1 SGHTA and CDR2 FQGNSA. The CDR3 covers 14 residues. V was pared by 5 bases and J by 8 bases, with 15 bases between. The CDR3, as DNA: TGTGCCAGCAGCCTTGGAGGCCCCATCGAAAAACTGTTTTTT. Protein sequence: CASSLGGPIEKLFF.

This clonotype showed up many times. The V call is TRBV6-5, the J call TRBJ1-6; no definite D call. The V and J ends lost 3 bases and 12 bases respectively, with 9 bases between them. The CDR3 has 12 amino acids. In germline, CDR1 is MNHEY, CDR2 SVGAGI. This chain's CDR3 is CASSYSVGPLHF. CDR3 sequence (DNA): TGTGCCAGCAGTTATTCGGTAGGACCCCTCCACTTT.

This clonotype was picked up many times. This sequence joins TRBV20-1 and TRBJ1-1, with D perhaps TRBD1 (6 bases). Germline CDR1 DFQATT, CDR2 SNEGSKA (reference sequence). There are 13 residues in the CDR3. Trimming stripped 5 bases from V and 0 bases from J, with 10 bases between. The CDR3 region has the DNA TGCAGTGCTGAACCAGGGGTGAACACTGAAGCTTTCTTT. Translating it yields CSAEPGVNTEAFF.

The genes are TRBV15 and TRBJ1-1, with 7 positions matching TRBD1. The trim removed 3 bases at V and 3 bases at J, leaving 7 bases unmatched. CDR1 LNHNV and CDR2 YYDKDF come from the germline V gene (reference sequence). CDR3 length: 15 residues. CDR3: CATSREDRTYTEAFF. CDR3 DNA sequence: TGTGCCACCAGCAGGGAGGACAGGACCTACACTGAAGCTTTCTTT.

Note on this clonotype: Being one base from a much bigger clone, this may be a read error. Likely a read error: the CDR3 ends without its conserved phenylalanine or tryptophan. The chain couples TRBV20-1 to TRBJ2-5; 11 bases match TRBD2. The CDR3 extends over 14 amino acids. Germline V lookup: CDR1 DFQATT, CDR2 SNEGSKA (reference sequence). V gave up 3 bases and J gave up 3 bases; unmatched junction bases: 3. The CDR3 bases are TGCAGTGCTAGTAGACTAGCGGGGAAAGAGACCCAGTACCTC. This gives the protein CSASRLAGKETQYL.

This clonotype occurred many times. This chain joins TRBV30 and TRBJ2-5, with 7 nucleotides matching TRBD1. This CDR3 has 13 amino acids. J was trimmed by 1 base and V by 3 bases; bases with no gene match: 2. Looked up from germline, CDR1 is GTSNPN and CDR2 is SVGIG (reference sequence). In nucleotides, the CDR3 is TGTGCCTGGAGGAGACAGGGCCAAGAGACCCAGTACTTC. Protein product: CAWRRQGQETQYF. Full variable domain (missing parts from reference TRBV30 and TRBJ2-5): SQTIHQWPATLVQPVGSPLSLECTVEGTSNPNLYWYRQAAGRGLQLLFYSVGIGQISSEVPQNLSASRPQDRQFILSSKKLLLSDSGFYLCAWRRQGQETQYFGPGTRLLVL.

At least ten counts were recorded for this clonotype. V usage is TRBV10-1 and J usage is TRBJ1-1, with a weak D call TRBD1 (5 bases). The V gene lost 4 bases and the J gene lost 1 base, with 7 bases spanning the gap. The CDR3 runs to 13 residues. The V gene's germline CDR1 is WNHNN and CDR2 SYGVQD (reference sequence). CDR3 in DNA: TGCGCCAGCAGTGGTCAGGGGAACACTGAAGCTTTCTTT. It translates to CASSGQGNTEAFF.

This clonotype was observed many times. The rearrangement links TRBV2 to TRBJ2-3; D gene unclear. This CDR3 contains 12 residues. Between the trimmed V and J ends, which lost 3 bases and 6 bases, there was a span of 7 bases. The germline CDR1 and CDR2 sequences are SNHLY and FYNNEI. CDR3 amino acids: CASSEGWDTQYF. The CDR3, as DNA: TGTGCCAGCAGTGAGGGTTGGGATACGCAGTATTTT.

Comment on this clonotype: The CDR3 ends on some other residue instead of the conserved phenylalanine or tryptophan, so this is likely a read error. The chain recombines TRBV10-3 with TRBJ2-6; 13 positions match TRBD2. The CDR3 loop spans 20 amino acids. Germline V CDR1 and CDR2: ENHRY, SYGVKD. V gave up 6 bases and J gave up 0 bases; unmatched junction bases: 11. The CDR3 DNA reads TGTGCCATCAGCAACCTCCCGGGACTAGCGGGAAACTCTGGGGCCAACGTCCTGACTCCA. Amino acids: CAISNLPGLAGNSGANVLTP.